This TCR beta chain originates from a study of T cells after yellow fever vaccination. Template-switching 5'RACE yielded the TCR cDNA; a universal primer site and UMIs were added in the process. TCRdb recomputed calls from the 5' RACE reads with MiXCR, one row per CDR3 protein. The data contain some 240,000 distinct CDR3 sequences, around 4.9% of them seen just once; the ten biggest clones take up under 3.5%. This clonotype was counted between two and nine times. This receptor was obtained from a man between 18 and 29 years old who received the YFV17D yellow fever vaccine. The sequencing used CD4+ T cells sorted from PBMCs, collected on the day of the yellow fever booster vaccination.

The CDR3 is CASSAGQGRSPTEAFF. In DNA, the CDR3 is TGTGCCAGCAGTGCCGGACAGGGCCGATCGCCCACTGAAGCTTTCTTT. The chain joins TRBV12-3 or TRBV12-4 to TRBJ1-1; 8 bases map to TRBD1. There are 16 residues in the CDR3. The J segment lost 4 bases and the V segment lost 5 bases, leaving 12 bases of the junction unmatched.